The entry that follows covers one TCR beta chain sequence. Its antigen is still unknown. Sequenced by immunoSEQ multiplex PCR; TCRdb stores in-frame clones only, minus some. The sample holds around 35,000 clones; about four fifths are singletons and the top ten take more than 3.5%. Looked up from germline, CDR1 is MNHEY and CDR2 is SVGAGI. This CDR3 has 15 amino acids. V was clipped by 3 bases and J by 8 bases, with 19 bases between them. The data are from a study of CD4 T cells in relation to SARS-CoV-2 and coronaviruses. Study as a whole: TCR beta CDR3s were sequenced after approximately ten-day antigen culture of PBMCs.

Study-wide results and caveats: This crossreactivity analysis covered spike protein alone, no other viral proteins. According to naive versus memory sequencing, detected responses are memory recall, not newly primed.

The receptor comes from an adult with COVID-19. The rearrangement links TRBV6-5 to TRBJ1-1; D is perhaps TRBD1 (6 bases). Sequencing was done on a sample of naive CD4+ T cells from PBMCs, cultured in vitro. Subset in this sample: naive CD4+ T cells isolated by negative enrichment. The CDR3 nucleotides read TGTGCCAGCAGTTATGAGTACAGGGCAGATTTAGAAGCTTTCTTT. Translated: CASSYEYRADLEAFF.